A selection of T cell receptor beta chains follows, all from one sample in a study of blood T cell repertoires in COVID-19. Sequencing used immunoSEQ multiplex PCR; TCRdb keeps in-frame clones, though not all of them. The repertoire has roughly 60,000 clones, roughly 77% of them found once; the top ten carry just under 15%. Sequenced: peripheral blood. Receptor source: an elderly man with acute or convalescent COVID-19. Both conserved end residues are part of each CDR3. A D gene is named only where the DNA matches it firmly. Size is stated for part of the rows, as once, few or many counts, or as a class when the clone is expanded.

clone_size	v_call	d_call	j_call	cdr3_nt	cdr3_aa
few	TRBV5-1	-	TRBJ1-2	TGCGCCAGCAGCTTGGACGGACAGCCCGCTCCCGGCTACACCTTC	CASSLDGQPAPGYTF
-	TRBV6-5	-	TRBJ2-7	TGTGCCAGCGTCAATAGGGCAGGGATTTACGAGCAGTACTTC	CASVNRAGIYEQYF
once	TRBV19	TRBD1	TRBJ1-1	TGTGCCAGTAGTATAAAGCCGGGGACAGGTTTGGCTTTCTTT	CASSIKPGTGLAFF
-	TRBV15	-	TRBJ2-5	TGTGCCACCAGCAGAGTTAGGTGGAGGGAGACCCAGTACTTC	CATSRVRWRETQYF
-	TRBV4-1	TRBD1	TRBJ2-5	TGCGCCAGCAGCCACGTGGACAGGGTAGTGAAGACCCAGTACTTC	CASSHVDRVVKTQYF
few	TRBV10-3	-	TRBJ1-2	TGTGCCATCCGCCCTCTAAGTGGCTATGGCTACACCTTC	CAIRPLSGYGYTF
-	TRBV5-1	TRBD1	TRBJ1-3	TGCGCCAGCAGCCCTGACCGGGACAGGGGGAACACCATATATTTT	CASSPDRDRGNTIYF
-	TRBV6-2/TRBV6-3	-	TRBJ1-1	TGTGCCAGCAGTTACTCGACAAGGGCAGGGGAGGCTTTCTTT	CASSYSTRAGEAFF
-	TRBV24-1	TRBD2	TRBJ2-1	TGTGCCACCAGTGATTCGAGGCCGGGACTAGCTTCCAATGAGCAGTTCTTC	CATSDSRPGLASNEQFF
-	TRBV2	-	TRBJ2-7	TGTGCCGGCAGTGAGGGGTCGCTGGACTACGAGCAGTACTTC	CAGSEGSLDYEQYF
once	TRBV5-4	-	TRBJ2-3	TGTGCCAGCAGCTTCAAAGGAGCAGATACGCAGTATTTT	CASSFKGADTQYF
-	TRBV5-1	TRBD2	TRBJ2-3	TGCGCCAGCAGCGCGGGGGATTCCACAGATACGCAGTATTTT	CASSAGDSTDTQYF
-	TRBV6-5	TRBD1	TRBJ1-4	TGTGCCAGCAGTCCCCCGAAGGGGGCAGGGGAAAAACTGTTTTTT	CASSPPKGAGEKLFF
-	TRBV7-9	-	TRBJ1-1	TGTGCCAGCAGCTTATATCGGGGGGGACTTTTGAACACTGAAGCTTTCTTT	CASSLYRGGLLNTEAFF
-	TRBV2	-	TRBJ2-5	TGTGCCAGCAGTGGGTCAGGGTTAGAGACCCAGTACTTC	CASSGSGLETQYF
-	TRBV19	-	TRBJ2-6	TGTGCCAGTAGTATCGTCGGGGCTGGGGCCAACGTCCTGACTTTC	CASSIVGAGANVLTF
-	TRBV14	TRBD1	TRBJ2-3	TGTGCCAGCAGCCACCGGGACAGGGGAGATTCGGCAGATACGCAGTATTTT	CASSHRDRGDSADTQYF
-	TRBV11-3	-	TRBJ2-2	TGTGCCAGCAGCTTAGAGGGGGGCACCGGGGAGCTGTTTTTT	CASSLEGGTGELFF
-	TRBV5-4	-	TRBJ2-7	TGTGCCAGCAGCTACCCGGCGGGGAAGGACGAGCAGTACTTC	CASSYPAGKDEQYF
-	TRBV29-1	TRBD2	TRBJ2-1	TGCAGCGTTGTTGTGCTAGCGGGGGGTCCTAGCTCCTACAATGAGCAGTTCTTC	CSVVVLAGGPSSYNEQFF
-	TRBV29-1	-	TRBJ1-1	TGCAGCGTTGTTCGTTATTGGGGGCAGGTCACTGAAGCTTTCTTT	CSVVRYWGQVTEAFF